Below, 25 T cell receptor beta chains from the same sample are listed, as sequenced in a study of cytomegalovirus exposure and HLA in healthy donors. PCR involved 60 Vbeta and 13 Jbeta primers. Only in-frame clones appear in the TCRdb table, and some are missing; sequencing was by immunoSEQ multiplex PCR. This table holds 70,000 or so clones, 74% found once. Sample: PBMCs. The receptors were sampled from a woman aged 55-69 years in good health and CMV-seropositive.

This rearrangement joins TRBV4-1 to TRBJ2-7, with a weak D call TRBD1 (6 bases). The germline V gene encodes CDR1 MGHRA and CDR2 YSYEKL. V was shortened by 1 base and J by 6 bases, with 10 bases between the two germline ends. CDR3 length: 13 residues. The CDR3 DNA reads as TGCGCCAGCAGCCAAGTGCGAGGGGGCGAGCAGTACTTC. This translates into CASSQVRGGEQYF.

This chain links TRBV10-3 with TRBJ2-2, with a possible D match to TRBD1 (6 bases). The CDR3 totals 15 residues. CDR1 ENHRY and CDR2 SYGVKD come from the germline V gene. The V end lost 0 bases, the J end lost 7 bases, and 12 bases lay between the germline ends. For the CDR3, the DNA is TGTGCCATCAGTGAGTCGGCAGTCAGGGGCGGGGAGCTGTTTTTT. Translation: CAISESAVRGGELFF.

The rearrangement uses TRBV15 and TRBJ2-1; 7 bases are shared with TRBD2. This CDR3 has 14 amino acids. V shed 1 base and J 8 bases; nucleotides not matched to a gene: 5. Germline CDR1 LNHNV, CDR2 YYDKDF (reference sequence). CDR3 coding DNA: TGTGCCACCAGCAGAGTGGGAGGGGAGGATGAGCAGTTCTTC. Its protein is CATSRVGGEDEQFF.

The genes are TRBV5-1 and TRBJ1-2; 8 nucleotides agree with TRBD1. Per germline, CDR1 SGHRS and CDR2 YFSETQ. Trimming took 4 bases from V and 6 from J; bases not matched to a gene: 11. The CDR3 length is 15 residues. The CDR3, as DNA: TGCGCCAGCAGCCCCCGGGGACAGGATGGAGATGGCTACACCTTC. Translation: CASSPRGQDGDGYTF.

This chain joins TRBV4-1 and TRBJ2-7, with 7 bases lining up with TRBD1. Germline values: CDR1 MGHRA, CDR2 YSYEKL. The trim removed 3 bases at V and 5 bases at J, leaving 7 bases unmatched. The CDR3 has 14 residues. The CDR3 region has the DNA TGCGCCAGCAGCCAGGTAGACAGGGTCCACGAGCAGTACTTC. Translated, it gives CASSQVDRVHEQYF.

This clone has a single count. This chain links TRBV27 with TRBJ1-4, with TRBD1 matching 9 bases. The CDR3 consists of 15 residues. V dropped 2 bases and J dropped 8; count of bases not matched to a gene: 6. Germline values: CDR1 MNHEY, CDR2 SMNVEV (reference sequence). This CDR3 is CASSLGDRVSEKLFF. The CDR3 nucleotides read TGTGCCAGCAGTTTAGGGGACAGGGTTTCGGAAAAACTGTTTTTT.

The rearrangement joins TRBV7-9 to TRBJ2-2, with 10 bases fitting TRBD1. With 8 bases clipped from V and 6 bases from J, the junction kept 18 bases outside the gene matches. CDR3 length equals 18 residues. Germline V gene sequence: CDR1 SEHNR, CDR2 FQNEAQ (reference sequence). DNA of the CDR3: TGTGCCAGCGGTGGGGGGGACAGGGGCGACCTGGAGGCCGGGGAGCTGTTTTTT. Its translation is CASGGGDRGDLEAGELFF. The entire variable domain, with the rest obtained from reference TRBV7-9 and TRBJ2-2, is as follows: DTGVSQNPRHKITKRGQNVTFRCDPISEHNRLYWYRQTLGQGPEFLTYFQNEAQLEKSRLLSDRFSAERPKGSFSTLEIQRTEQGDSAMYLCASGGGDRGDLEAGELFFGEGSRLTVL.

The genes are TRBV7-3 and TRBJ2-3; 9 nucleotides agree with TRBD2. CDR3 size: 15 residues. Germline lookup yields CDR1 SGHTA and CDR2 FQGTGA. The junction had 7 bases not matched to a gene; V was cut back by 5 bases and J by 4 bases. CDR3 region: CASSHGGGAADTQYF. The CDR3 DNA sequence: TGTGCCAGCAGCCACGGCGGGGGGGCCGCAGATACGCAGTATTTT.

The CDR3 DNA is TGTGCCAGCAGCTTAGAATACTACAATGAGCAGTTCTTC. Translation: CASSLEYYNEQFF. The V call is TRBV11-3, the J call TRBJ2-1; no firm D call. V lost 0 bases to trimming and J lost 3 bases, with 3 bases between them. Germline-derived CDR1 and CDR2 are SGHNT and YENEEA. There are 13 residues in the CDR3.

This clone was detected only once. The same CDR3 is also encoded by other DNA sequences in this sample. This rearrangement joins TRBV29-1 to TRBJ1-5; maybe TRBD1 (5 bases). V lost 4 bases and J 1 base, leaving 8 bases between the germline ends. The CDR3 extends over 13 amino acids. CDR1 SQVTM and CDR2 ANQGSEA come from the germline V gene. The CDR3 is CSVGPGSNQPQHF. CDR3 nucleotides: TGCAGCGTTGGTCCAGGGAGCAATCAGCCCCAGCATTTT.

The CDR3 DNA reads as TGTGCCAGCAGCCCGACAGGGGGAATTAATTCACCCCTCCACTTT. It codes for CASSPTGGINSPLHF. The rearrangement links TRBV6-1 to TRBJ1-6; 9 nucleotides agree with TRBD1. Germline CDR1 MNHNS, CDR2 SASEGT. The CDR3 is 15 amino acids. J gave up 6 bases and V 6 bases, and 6 bases lay outside the gene matches.

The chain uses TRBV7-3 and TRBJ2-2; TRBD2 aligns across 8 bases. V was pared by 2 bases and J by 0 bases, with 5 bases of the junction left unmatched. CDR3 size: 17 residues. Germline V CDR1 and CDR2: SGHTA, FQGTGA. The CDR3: CASSLLAAGANTGELFF. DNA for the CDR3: TGTGCCAGCAGCTTATTGGCAGCGGGGGCGAACACCGGGGAGCTGTTTTTT.

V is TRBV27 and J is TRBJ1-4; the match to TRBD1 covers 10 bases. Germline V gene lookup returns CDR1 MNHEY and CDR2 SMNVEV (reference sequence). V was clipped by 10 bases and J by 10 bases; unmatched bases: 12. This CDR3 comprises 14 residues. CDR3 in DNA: TGTGCCACCAGAGAGGACAGGGGGTTTGGAAAACTGTTTTTT. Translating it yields CATREDRGFGKLFF.

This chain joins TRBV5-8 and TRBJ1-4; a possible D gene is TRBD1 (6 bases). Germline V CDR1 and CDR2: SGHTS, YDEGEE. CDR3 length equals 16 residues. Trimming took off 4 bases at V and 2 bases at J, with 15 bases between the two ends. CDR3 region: CASSRAGGTTNEKLFF. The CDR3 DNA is TGTGCCAGCAGCCGTGCTGGGGGCACCACTAATGAAAAACTGTTTTTT.

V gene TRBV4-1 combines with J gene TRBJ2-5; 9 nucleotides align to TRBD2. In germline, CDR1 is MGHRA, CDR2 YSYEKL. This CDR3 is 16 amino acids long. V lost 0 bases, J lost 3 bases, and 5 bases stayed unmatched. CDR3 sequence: CASSQERLAGKETQYF. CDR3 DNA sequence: TGCGCCAGCAGCCAAGAAAGGCTAGCGGGGAAAGAGACCCAGTACTTC.

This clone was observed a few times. DNA for the CDR3: TGTGCCAGCAGCTCTCCGGGGGGGCGTATAGATACGCAGTATTTT. It specifies CASSSPGGRIDTQYF. V gene TRBV5-6 combines with J gene TRBJ2-3, with TRBD2 identical over 8 bases. The CDR3 loop spans 15 amino acids. CDR1 is SGHDT and CDR2 is YYEEEE in the germline V gene. V shed 3 bases and J 5 bases; nucleotides not matched to a gene: 8.

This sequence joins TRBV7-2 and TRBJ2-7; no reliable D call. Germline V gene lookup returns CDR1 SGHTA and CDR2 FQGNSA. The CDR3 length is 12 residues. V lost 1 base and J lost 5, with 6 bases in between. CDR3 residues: CASSLGGDEQYF. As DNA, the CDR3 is TGTGCCAGCAGCTTAGGCGGAGACGAGCAGTACTTC.

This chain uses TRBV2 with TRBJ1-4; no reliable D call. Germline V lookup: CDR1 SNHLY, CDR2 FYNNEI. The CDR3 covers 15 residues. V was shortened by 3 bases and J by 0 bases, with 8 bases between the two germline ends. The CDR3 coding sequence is TGTGCCAGCAGTGACGAAGGAGCAACTAATGAAAAACTGTTTTTT. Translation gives CASSDEGATNEKLFF.

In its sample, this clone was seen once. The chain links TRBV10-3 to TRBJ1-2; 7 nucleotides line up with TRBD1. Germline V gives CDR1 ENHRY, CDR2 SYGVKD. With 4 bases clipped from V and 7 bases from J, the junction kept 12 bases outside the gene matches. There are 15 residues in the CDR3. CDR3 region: CAISGPLTGDGGYTF. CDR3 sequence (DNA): TGTGCCATCAGTGGCCCCCTTACAGGGGATGGTGGCTACACCTTC.

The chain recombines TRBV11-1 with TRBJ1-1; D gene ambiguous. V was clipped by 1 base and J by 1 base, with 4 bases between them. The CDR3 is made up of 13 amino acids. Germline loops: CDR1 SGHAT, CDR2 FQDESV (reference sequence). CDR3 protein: CASSLGANTEAFF. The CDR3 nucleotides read TGTGCCAGCAGCTTAGGGGCGAACACTGAAGCTTTCTTT.

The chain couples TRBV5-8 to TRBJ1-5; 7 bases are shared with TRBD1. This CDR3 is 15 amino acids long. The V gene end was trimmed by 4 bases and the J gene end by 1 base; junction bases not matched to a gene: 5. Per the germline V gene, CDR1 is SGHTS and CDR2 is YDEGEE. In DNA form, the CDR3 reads TGTGCCAGCAGCCGCGGGACAGAAAGCAATCAGCCCCAGCATTTT. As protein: CASSRGTESNQPQHF.

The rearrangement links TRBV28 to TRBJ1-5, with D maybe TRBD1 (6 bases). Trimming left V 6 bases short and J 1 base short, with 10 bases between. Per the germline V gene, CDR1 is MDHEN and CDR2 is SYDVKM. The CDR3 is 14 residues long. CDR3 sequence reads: CASRLQGSNQPQHF. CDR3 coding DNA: TGTGCCAGCAGGCTACAGGGAAGCAATCAGCCCCAGCATTTT.

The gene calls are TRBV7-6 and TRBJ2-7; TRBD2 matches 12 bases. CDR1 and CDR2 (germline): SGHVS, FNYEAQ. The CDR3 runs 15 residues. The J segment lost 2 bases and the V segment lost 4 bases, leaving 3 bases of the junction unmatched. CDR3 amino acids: CASSSSSGGAYEQYF. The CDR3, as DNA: TGTGCCAGCAGCTCCTCTAGCGGGGGGGCCTACGAGCAGTACTTC.

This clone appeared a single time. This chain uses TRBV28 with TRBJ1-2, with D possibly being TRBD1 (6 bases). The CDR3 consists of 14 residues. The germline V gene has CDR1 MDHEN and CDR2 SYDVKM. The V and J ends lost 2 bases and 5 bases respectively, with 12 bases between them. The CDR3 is CASSLTRGQYGYTF. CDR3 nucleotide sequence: TGTGCCAGCAGTTTAACCAGGGGACAATATGGCTACACCTTC.

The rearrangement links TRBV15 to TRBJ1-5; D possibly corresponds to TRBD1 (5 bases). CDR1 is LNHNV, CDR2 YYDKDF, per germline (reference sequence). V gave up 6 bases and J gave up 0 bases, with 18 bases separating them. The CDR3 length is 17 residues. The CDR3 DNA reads TGTGCCACCAGGCAGGGATCGACAATTTATAGCAATCAGCCCCAGCATTTT. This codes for CATRQGSTIYSNQPQHF.